The clone carrying this T cell receptor beta chain was counted between two and nine times. CDR3 length: 13 residues. From germline, CDR1 is DFQATT and CDR2 SNEGSKA (reference sequence). V was trimmed by 2 bases and J by 8 bases, leaving 15 bases between them. The data were obtained in a study of regulatory T cells in long-lasting Graves disease. TCR beta libraries were built with iRepertoire HTBI primers and Arm-PCR of CDR3 regions. MiXCR was run by TCRdb on the multiplex PCR reads, yielding one entry per CDR3 protein. The sample yields 350,000 to 450,000 distinct CDR3 sequences, less than 25% seen once. Time point specified: persistent/refractory GD, antithyroid drugs over 5 years with positive TRAb. PBMCs were the source of the RNA used for TCR sequencing.

The V call is TRBV20-1, the J call TRBJ1-2; D gene unclear. The sequence was obtained from a female donor with Graves disease. This specimen was peripheral blood mononuclear cells (PBMCs), taken when the disease was refractory, from a patient treated with antithyroid drugs. CDR3 sequence reads: CSARRDPKQGYTF. The CDR3 coding sequence is TGCAGTGCTAGAAGAGACCCAAAGCAAGGCTACACCTTC.